A single sample is the source of the 5 T cell receptor beta chains below, sequenced in a study of blood T cell repertoires in COVID-19. The assay was immunoSEQ multiplex PCR, and TCRdb's table has in-frame clones only and misses some. The sample includes approximately 200,000 clones, more than 60% of them seen just once. The sequencing sample was made of peripheral blood. These receptors originate from a woman aged 45 to 65 with acute or convalescent COVID-19.

The genes are TRBV11-2 and TRBJ1-1, with 8 bases aligning to TRBD1. The CDR3 totals 15 residues. Per germline, CDR1 SGHAT and CDR2 FQNNGV. Trimming at V came to 0 bases and at J to 4 bases, leaving 4 bases not matched to a gene. CDR3 bases: TGTGCCAGCAGCTTAGATAACAGGGGGACCACTGAAGCTTTCTTT. The encoded protein is CASSLDNRGTTEAFF.

The chain uses TRBV29-1 and TRBJ2-3, with a tentative D call TRBD1 (7 bases). The germline V and J ends were trimmed by 6 bases and 6 bases, with 22 bases remaining between them. The V gene's germline CDR1 is SQVTM and CDR2 ANQGSEA. The CDR3 spans 15 residues. For the CDR3, the DNA is TGCAGCGTCGACAGGGCCCAGGGGGGTTATGATACGCAGTATTTT. Its protein product is CSVDRAQGGYDTQYF.

This chain connects TRBV15 to TRBJ2-1, with D unresolved. V gave up 0 bases and J gave up 0 bases, with 21 bases separating them. This CDR3 spans 20 amino acids. Germline CDR1 LNHNV, CDR2 YYDKDF (reference sequence). CDR3 residues: CATSRDSSSGNSLSYNEQFF. In DNA form, the CDR3 reads TGTGCCACCAGCAGAGATTCTTCTTCCGGAAATAGCCTCTCCTACAATGAGCAGTTCTTC.

This chain joins TRBV28 and TRBJ1-1; 7 bases fit TRBD1. Unmatched junction bases numbered 11, after V lost 5 bases and J lost 5 bases. This CDR3 region has 15 residues. Germline V gene lookup returns CDR1 MDHEN and CDR2 SYDVKM. CDR3 coding DNA: TGTGCCAGCAGTAGGATGACAGGGCCGGTGACTGAAGCTTTCTTT. Its protein product is CASSRMTGPVTEAFF.

This clone was recorded a few times. The rearrangement uses TRBV10-3 and TRBJ2-2, with 9 bases fitting TRBD1. The CDR3 loop spans 15 amino acids. J lost 0 bases, V lost 4 bases, and 0 bases had no gene match. Germline CDR1 reads ENHRY; CDR2 reads SYGVKD. CDR3 DNA: TGTGCCATCAGTGGGACAGGGGCGAACACCGGGGAGCTGTTTTTT. Translation gives CAISGTGANTGELFF.